This TCR beta chain originates from a study of Ad26.COV2.S vaccination and SARS-CoV-2 variants. For the study at large: By the intramuscular route, Ad26.COV2.S was given once, or twice 56 days apart.

Points on this clone: The antigen is unknown.

Measured with immunoSEQ multiplex PCR; TCRdb has only the in-frame clones, and not every one. Of 200,000 to 300,000 clones listed, roughly 87% were seen once; the top ten hold 2.9%. Trimming removed 5 bases at V and 6 bases at J, with 13 bases between. CDR1 is LGHNA and CDR2 is YSLEER in the germline V gene. This CDR3 has 14 residues. Study conclusions and caveats: Those who received vaccine or placebo ended up with similar non-spike TCR breadth. Post-vaccination spike-specific CD8+ and CD4+ T cell responses reportedly had substantial breadth.

Described treatment: roughly 19 received Ad26.COV2.S at low or high dose, single or two shots; roughly five received placebo; per-sample allocation not given. Day 63 following the first vaccine or placebo injection was when the samples were taken. V gene TRBV4-3 combines with J gene TRBJ2-2; D gene ambiguous. Sequencing was performed on peripheral blood, taken in a trial of Ad26.COV2.S vaccine versus placebo. The receptor's source is a person aged 18-65 years who received the Ad26.COV2.S COVID-19 vaccine or a placebo. The CDR3 DNA reads as TGCGCCAGCAGCAAGGGTAGTTATGCCGGGGAGCTGTTTTTT. It codes for CASSKGSYAGELFF.